This entry lists 20 T cell receptor beta chains sequenced from one sample in a study of control samples from healthy donors and cancer patients. Profiling relied on immunoSEQ multiplex PCR, and the TCRdb table lists in-frame clones only, not all of them. The repertoire has some 120,000 clones, more than 85% of them found once; the top ten carry roughly 2.7%. Sample: blood. These receptors were obtained from a man aged 25 to 40 in good health.

The chain couples TRBV10-3 to TRBJ1-5, with 8 bases lining up with TRBD1. The CDR3 has 15 residues. The junction had 2 bases not matched to a gene; V was cut back by 2 bases and J by 2 bases. Germline V lookup: CDR1 ENHRY, CDR2 SYGVKD. CDR3 DNA sequence: TGTGCCATCAGTGAGGACAGGGGAGGCAATCAGCCCCAGCATTTT. Translation gives CAISEDRGGNQPQHF.

The V and J genes are TRBV19 and TRBJ2-7, with TRBD1 matching 8 bases. Germline lookup yields CDR1 LNHDA and CDR2 SQIVND (reference sequence). After removal of 1 base from V and 6 bases from J, the junction contained 8 bases not matched to a gene. The CDR3 contains 15 residues. The CDR3 region has the DNA TGTGCCAGTAGTATAGCCGACAGGGGTCTTCGCGAGCAGTACTTC. Amino acids: CASSIADRGLREQYF.

The gene calls are TRBV2 and TRBJ1-1, with a tentative D call TRBD1 (6 bases). The CDR3 has 17 residues. CDR1 and CDR2 (germline): SNHLY, FYNNEI. V was pared by 4 bases and J by 0 bases, with 18 bases between. CDR3 residues: CASSVGGPGSLNTEAFF. CDR3 in DNA: TGTGCCAGCAGTGTAGGGGGGCCAGGCTCCCTGAACACTGAAGCTTTCTTT. Combining the CDR3 with reference TRBV2 and TRBJ1-1 gives the whole variable domain EPEVTQTPSHQVTQMGQEVILRCVPISNHLYFYWYRQILGQKVEFLVSFYNNEISEKSEIFDDQFSVERPDGSNFTLKIRSTKLEDSAMYFCASSVGGPGSLNTEAFFGQGTRLTVV.

The rearrangement uses TRBV7-2 and TRBJ2-3, with 13 bases matching TRBD2. With V trimmed by 4 bases and J by 0 bases, 10 bases remained unmatched. CDR3 size: 19 residues. Germline loops: CDR1 SGHTA, CDR2 FQGNSA. The CDR3 DNA sequence: TGTGCCAGCAGCTCCCGACAGGGACTAGCGGGGTGGAGCACAGATACGCAGTATTTT. This encodes CASSSRQGLAGWSTDTQYF.

The chain links TRBV24-1 to TRBJ2-5, with a tentative D call TRBD1 (5 bases). V shed 4 bases and J shed 3 bases, with 8 bases lying between them. There are 13 residues in the CDR3. Germline V CDR1 and CDR2: KGHDR, SFDVKD. The CDR3: CATSDAGKETQYF. The CDR3, as DNA: TGTGCCACCAGTGACGCAGGGAAAGAGACCCAGTACTTC.

This chain links TRBV7-2 with TRBJ2-5; D ambiguous. V was shortened by 3 bases and J by 1 base, with 0 bases between the two germline ends. CDR3 length: 11 residues. CDR1 is SGHTA and CDR2 is FQGNSA in the germline V gene. CDR3 DNA: TGTGCCAGCAGCTTCCAAGAGACCCAGTACTTC. This translates into CASSFQETQYF.

The chain combines TRBV6-5 with TRBJ1-5, with D possibly being TRBD1 (5 bases). Per germline, CDR1 MNHEY and CDR2 SVGAGI. The CDR3 runs 15 residues. Between the trimmed V and J ends, which lost 6 bases and 7 bases, there was a span of 19 bases. CDR3 amino acids: CASSDGARARQPQHF. The CDR3 coding sequence is TGTGCCAGCAGCGACGGGGCTCGGGCCAGGCAGCCCCAGCATTTT.

The CDR3 coding sequence is TGTGCCAGCAGCTTAGTCTCTTCTCTGGATACGCAGTATTTT. Its protein product is CASSLVSSLDTQYF. This chain uses TRBV7-9 with TRBJ2-3; no definite D call. The CDR3 extends over 14 amino acids. Germline V gene data show CDR1 as SEHNR and CDR2 as FQNEAQ (reference sequence). Trimming cost V 1 base and J 6 bases, with 11 bases left between them. The full variable domain, rest sourced from reference TRBV7-9 and TRBJ2-3, is DTGVSQNPRHKITKRGQNVTFRCDPISEHNRLYWYRQTLGQGPEFLTYFQNEAQLEKSRLLSDRFSAERPKGSFSTLEIQRTEQGDSAMYLCASSLVSSLDTQYFGPGTRLTVL.

V is TRBV7-2 and J is TRBJ2-1, with 9 bases matching TRBD2. V shed 5 bases and J 15 bases; nucleotides not matched to a gene: 5. This CDR3 region has 11 residues. Germline V gene data show CDR1 as SGHTA and CDR2 as FQGNSA. CDR3 in amino acids: CASSSSGGGFF. CDR3 nucleotide sequence: TGTGCCAGCAGCAGTAGCGGGGGAGGGTTCTTC.

This sequence joins TRBV7-9 and TRBJ2-1; TRBD1 aligns across 8 bases. Germline V gives CDR1 SEHNR, CDR2 FQNEAQ (reference sequence). The length of the CDR3 is 16 residues. With 6 bases clipped from V and 3 bases from J, the junction kept 10 bases outside the gene matches. CDR3 sequence: CASSRAGGQGYNEQFF. DNA for the CDR3: TGTGCCAGCAGTCGAGCCGGCGGACAGGGCTACAATGAGCAGTTCTTC.

This rearrangement joins TRBV21-1 to TRBJ2-2. TRBV21-1 is listed as a pseudogene. The CDR3 loop spans 15 amino acids. CDR3 DNA: TGTGCCAGCAGCAAACATAGGGATAACACCGGGGAGCTGTTTTTT. Translated, it gives CASSKHRDNTGELFF.

This clone is a singleton in its sample. The rearrangement uses TRBV7-6 and TRBJ1-2; 10 nucleotides match TRBD1. CDR3 length equals 14 residues. Trimming at V came to 6 bases and at J to 4 bases, leaving 5 bases not matched to a gene. The germline CDR1 and CDR2 sequences are SGHVS and FNYEAQ. The chain's CDR3 is CASRPGQGIYGYTF. The CDR3 DNA reads as TGTGCCAGCAGACCGGGACAGGGGATCTATGGCTACACCTTC.

The V and J genes are TRBV21-1 and TRBJ1-5. TRBV21-1 is shown as a pseudogene. This CDR3 has 16 residues. CDR3: CASSKYVAGGLEPQHF. The CDR3 coding sequence is TGTGCCAGCAGCAAGTATGTGGCGGGGGGCCTGGAGCCCCAGCATTTT.

Here the CDR3 DNA reads TGTGCCACCAGTGAGCCAGGCTATGGCTACACCTTC. Translating it yields CATSEPGYGYTF. The chain carries TRBV24-1 and TRBJ1-2; no reliable D call. V lost 4 bases, J lost 4 bases, and 6 bases lay in between. The CDR3 sequence is 12 residues long. CDR1 and CDR2 from the germline V gene are KGHDR and SFDVKD.

CDR3 in amino acids: CASSLGGSAQETQYF. Here the CDR3 DNA reads TGTGCCAGCAGCTTGGGGGGTAGCGCGCAAGAGACCCAGTACTTC. The rearrangement joins TRBV7-9 to TRBJ2-5; D may be TRBD2 (6 bases). Trimming removed 3 bases at V and 2 bases at J, with 13 bases between. Germline V gene sequence: CDR1 SEHNR, CDR2 FQNEAQ (reference sequence). This CDR3 contains 15 residues.

The chain has TRBV5-5 and TRBJ2-2, with TRBD2 matching over 9 bases. The CDR3 is made up of 16 amino acids. CDR1 is SGHKS and CDR2 is YYEKEE in the germline V gene (reference sequence). V lost 0 bases and J lost 2; bases outside the gene matches: 2. CDR3 bases: TGTGCCAGCAGCTTGGTAGCGGGGGCCAACACCGGGGAGCTGTTTTTT. It translates to CASSLVAGANTGELFF.

The chain carries TRBV19 and TRBJ1-1; D unresolved. Trimming took off 5 bases at V and 0 bases at J, with 13 bases between the two ends. CDR3 length equals 15 residues. Germline V gene lookup returns CDR1 LNHDA and CDR2 SQIVND (reference sequence). The CDR3 loop reads CASSFGEAMNTEAFF. Written as DNA, the CDR3 is TGTGCCAGTAGTTTTGGGGAGGCCATGAACACTGAAGCTTTCTTT.

The chain combines TRBV19 with TRBJ2-7; D might be TRBD2 (5 bases). Germline CDR1 and CDR2: LNHDA and SQIVND (reference sequence). The CDR3 is 14 amino acids. The V end lost 10 bases, the J end lost 2 bases, and 18 bases lay between the germline ends. The CDR3 region has the DNA TGTGCCACCCCTAGCTCCTATCCCCCCTACGAGCAGTACGTC. Translation: CATPSSYPPYEQYV.

The V and J genes are TRBV4-1 and TRBJ2-5; TRBD1 matches 7 bases. CDR1 and CDR2 (germline): MGHRA, YSYEKL. The CDR3 spans 14 residues. V was clipped by 4 bases and J by 2 bases; unmatched bases: 4. CDR3 sequence (DNA): TGCGCCAGCAGCCCCCGGGACAGACAAGAGACCCAGTACTTC. It codes for CASSPRDRQETQYF.

This chain connects TRBV6-5 to TRBJ1-2, with 9 bases fitting TRBD1. With 5 bases clipped from V and 6 bases from J, the junction kept 7 bases outside the gene matches. Germline CDR1 and CDR2: MNHEY and SVGAGI. The CDR3 covers 14 residues. Here the CDR3 reads CASSQPRTGDGYTF. The CDR3 bases are TGTGCCAGCAGTCAACCTCGGACAGGGGATGGCTACACCTTC.